This TCR beta chain was identified during a study of PD-L1 blockade in urothelial cancer. Assay: immunoSEQ multiplex PCR; the TCRdb copy retains only in-frame clones and omits some. The sample includes about 51,000 clones, about 90% of them seen just once. The sequenced sample was PBMCs, obtained around atezolizumab (anti-PD-L1) treatment. The TCR originated in a man aged 55-75 years with urothelial cancer.

CDR3 nucleotide sequence: TGTGCCAGCACACCCCGCCAGGGACTAGCGGGAGGCACAGATACGCAGTATTTT. Its translation: CASTPRQGLAGGTDTQYF. The rearrangement uses TRBV9 and TRBJ2-3; 14 bases fit TRBD2. CDR1 and CDR2 (germline): SGDLS, YYNGEE. The CDR3 is 18 amino acids. The V gene end was trimmed by 6 bases and the J gene end by 1 base; junction bases not matched to a gene: 10.